The sequence of this T cell receptor beta chain was determined in a study of blood T cell repertoires in COVID-19 (TCRdb year 2020). With regard to the full study: Samples from collaborators originated in the United States, Italy and Spain and spanned both the acute and convalescent phases of COVID-19. A freely available public database, intended as a resource for researchers studying the immune response to SARS-CoV-2, is where the repertoires were released. The material from the prospective study consisted of cDNA or gDNA derived from T cells, B-cell-depleted T cells, or PBMCs. Deeply sampled blood TCRbeta repertoires from subjects exposed to, actively infected with, or recovered from COVID-19 were included in the dataset. The samples were drawn from the first 160 participants of the ongoing ImmuneRACE study and from about 1,200 subjects provided by 6 global collaborators. Nearly every sample came with metadata listing a de-identified subject ID, COVID-19 status, age in years and sex. Where HLA class I and class II types were available, the types were taken from metadata supplied by the sample provider, not from assay-based typing. Overall study results and their limits: The quantity of clinical and demographic metadata differed by source and by participant and was supplied without curation.

This clone showed up just a few times. Its specific antigen is unknown. Base qualities were left out, and no much larger clone turns up one base away. V trim: 9 bases; J trim: 11 bases; unmatched bases: 5. There are 13 amino acids in the CDR3, from cysteine to phenylalanine inclusive. The kept DNA is CDR3 alone, 39 bases in frame from the first base. The germline V gene specifies SNHLY as CDR1 and FYNNEI as CDR2. The collaborating institutions used their own protocols to collect whole blood in K2EDTA tubes. For TCRbeta analysis, collaborators shipped samples as frozen whole blood, isolated PBMCs, or DNA extracted from either of those sample types. TCRbeta CDR3 regions were amplified from genomic DNA by means of the immunoSEQ Assay, a bias-controlled multiplex PCR. Per the authors' processing: Within the assay, amplification of reference gene primers was used to estimate how many nucleated cells each sample contained. To quantify the absolute abundance of each unique TCRbeta CDR3 rearrangement, sequence reads were collapsed and filtered. Productive Simpson clonality was computed per sample as the square root of Simpson's diversity index over productive rearrangements. Here the immuneACCESS table is served through TCRdb, limited to in-frame sequences with V and J called. Missing clones are a known gap in these copies; in checked studies unresolved V genes cover under half, and the rest lacks a known reason. The V and J calls and clone size were taken over from that table, and D and trimming were inferred from the DNA. The sample yields about 140,000 clones; roughly four fifths were counted once. The top ten constitute 8% to 10% of the sample.

The receptor's source is an elderly woman in a cohort sampled during active or convalescent COVID-19. Here the chain combines TRBV2 and TRBJ2-1; 15 bases in between match TRBD2. Sequences were obtained from peripheral blood. The DNA reads TGTGCCAGTCCCGGGACTAGCGGGGGGAAGCAGTTCTTC. Translated, this is CASPGTSGGKQFF.